The sequence of this T cell receptor beta chain was determined in a study of T-cell reconstitution after alpha-beta-depleted transplantation in children. Study findings and constraints: Reported findings indicate that, about two months after transplant, alpha-beta T cells came from several hundred expanded clones, which were derived from non-depleted graft cells.

V trimming: 5 bases; J trimming: 8 bases; junction bases outside the gene matches: 9. CDR3 length equals 16 residues. Germline CDR1 LGHNT, CDR2 FRNRAP. Unique molecular identifiers tagged the TCRbeta library. One entry per CDR3 protein, called by TCRdb with MiXCR from the PCR reads. Seen here are 700,000 to 950,000 distinct CDR3 sequences, approximately 15% observed once, and the top ten hold roughly 5%. This clonotype was observed a few times. The antigen is not known. This sequence joins TRBV12-5 and TRBJ2-2; 12 bases agree with TRBD2. This clonotype was sampled from a male patient younger than 18 who had a stem cell transplant for acute lymphoblastic leukemia, so the T cells may come from the graft donor. The sample in question was PBMCs, mostly from graft donor cells, obtained 360 days after TCRalphabeta/CD19-depleted stem cell transplant. The CDR3 is CASGQPRTSGTGELFF. DNA of the CDR3: TGTGCTAGTGGTCAACCTCGGACTAGCGGGACTGGGGAGCTGTTTTTT. The entire variable domain, with the rest obtained from reference TRBV12-5 and TRBJ2-2, is as follows: DARVTQTPRHKVTEMGQEVTMRCQPILGHNTVFWYRQTMMQGLELLAYFRNRAPLDDSGMPKDRFSAEMPDATLATLKIQPSEPRDSAVYFCASGQPRTSGTGELFFGEGSRLTVL.